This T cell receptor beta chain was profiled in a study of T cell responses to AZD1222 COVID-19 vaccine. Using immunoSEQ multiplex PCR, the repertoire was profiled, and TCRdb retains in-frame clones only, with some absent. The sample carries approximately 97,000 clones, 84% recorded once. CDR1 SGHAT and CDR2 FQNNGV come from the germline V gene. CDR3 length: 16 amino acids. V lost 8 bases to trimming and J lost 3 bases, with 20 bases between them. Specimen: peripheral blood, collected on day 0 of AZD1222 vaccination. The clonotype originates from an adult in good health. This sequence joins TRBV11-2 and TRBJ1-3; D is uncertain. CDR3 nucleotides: TGTGCCAGCCAACTCACCGGAGGTCGGGGTGGAAACACCATATATTTT. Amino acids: CASQLTGGRGGNTIYF.